These T cell receptor beta chains were read from a single sample in a study of cytomegalovirus exposure and HLA in healthy donors. Measured with immunoSEQ multiplex PCR; TCRdb has only the in-frame clones, and not every one. Of 150,000 or so clones in the sample, roughly 88% were seen once. Sequenced input: PBMCs. These receptors were obtained from a middle-aged man in good health and CMV-seropositive. Each CDR3 is given with its conserved first and last residue. Fields, in order: clone size, J gene, D gene, V gene, CDR3 protein, CDR3 DNA. A D gene is named only where the DNA matches it firmly. Size is stated for part of the rows, as once, few or many counts, or as a class when the clone is expanded.

>NA|TRBJ2-1|TRBD2|TRBV7-3
CASSLTTSFHGQFF
TGTGCCAGCAGCCTTACGACTAGCTTCCATGGGCAGTTCTTC
>NA|TRBJ2-7|NA|TRBV5-1
CASSPEKGLYEQYF
TGCGCCAGCAGCCCCGAAAAGGGACTTTACGAGCAGTACTTC
>NA|TRBJ2-7|TRBD2|TRBV19
CASSSGTSGSPLEEQYF
TGTGCCAGTAGTTCAGGGACTAGCGGGAGCCCCTTGGAGGAGCAGTACTTC
>NA|TRBJ2-2|NA|TRBV5-1
CASSTRDKNTGELFF
TGCGCCAGCAGCACCCGGGACAAGAACACCGGGGAGCTGTTTTTT
>NA|TRBJ2-2|NA|TRBV6-4
CASRAGSTGELFF
TGTGCCAGCAGAGCAGGGTCCACCGGGGAGCTGTTTTTT
>NA|TRBJ1-2|TRBD1|TRBV5-6
CASSLGQANYGYTF
TGTGCCAGCAGCCTGGGACAGGCTAACTATGGCTACACCTTC
>once|TRBJ2-5|TRBD2|TRBV10-3
CAISESWPSGGQETQYF
TGTGCCATCAGTGAGTCATGGCCTAGCGGGGGGCAAGAGACCCAGTACTTC
>NA|TRBJ1-2|NA|TRBV10-3
CAISEAIGLGSNYGYTF
TGTGCCATCAGTGAGGCCATAGGACTCGGCTCTAACTATGGCTACACCTTC
>NA|TRBJ2-2|NA|TRBV18
CASSGLTGELFF
TGTGCCAGCTCAGGACTCACCGGGGAGCTGTTTTTT
>NA|TRBJ2-3|TRBD1|TRBV19
CASSSITTGTGGTGTQYF
TGTGCCAGTAGTTCCATCACTACCGGGACAGGGGGCACGGGTACGCAGTATTTT
>NA|TRBJ1-5|NA|TRBV28
CASSIQQGPNQPQHF
TGTGCCAGCAGTATACAACAGGGTCCCAATCAGCCCCAGCATTTT
>NA|TRBJ2-3|NA|TRBV10-1
CASADSSDTQYF
TGCGCCAGCGCGGACAGCTCAGATACGCAGTATTTT
>once|TRBJ2-5|TRBD1|TRBV5-4
CASSSTGGAGETQYF
TGTGCCAGCAGCTCGACAGGGGGCGCCGGGGAGACCCAGTACTTC
>NA|TRBJ2-5|TRBD1|TRBV5-1
CASSSYPGQGAVETQYF
TGCGCCAGCAGCTCCTACCCGGGACAGGGAGCGGTGGAGACCCAGTACTTC
>NA|TRBJ2-6|NA|TRBV18
CASSPGQIMSFHITAGANVLTF
TGTGCCAGCTCACCCGGACAGATAATGAGCTTTCATATCACTGCTGGGGCCAACGTCCTGACTTTC
>NA|TRBJ2-1|NA|TRBV11-2
CASSGSSSYNEQFF
TGTGCCAGCAGCGGGAGTAGCTCCTACAATGAGCAGTTCTTC
>NA|TRBJ2-1|NA|TRBV7-9
CASSVGGALYNEQFF
TGTGCCAGTAGTGTGGGAGGCGCGCTTTACAATGAGCAGTTCTTC
>NA|TRBJ1-1|TRBD1|TRBV6-6
CASSAGGGTEAFF
TGTGCCAGCAGTGCAGGGGGCGGCACTGAAGCTTTCTTT
>NA|TRBJ2-3|NA|TRBV15
CATSRTRGLTDTQYF
TGTGCCACCAGCAGGACACGCGGGCTCACAGATACGCAGTATTTT
>NA|TRBJ1-4|NA|TRBV5-6
CASSMGGTGNEKLFF
TGTGCCAGCAGCATGGGCGGGACGGGTAATGAAAAACTGTTTTTT
>NA|TRBJ1-4|NA|TRBV5-1
CASSLGSGGGEKLFF
TGCGCCAGCAGCTTGGGTTCAGGAGGCGGTGAAAAACTGTTTTTT
>NA|TRBJ1-5|NA|TRBV6-4
CASSDSRGSPQHF
TGTGCCAGCAGTGACTCAAGAGGGAGTCCCCAGCATTTT
>NA|TRBJ2-7|NA|TRBV2
CASLGGREQYF
TGTGCCAGCCTCGGGGGACGCGAGCAGTACTTC
>NA|TRBJ2-1|TRBD2|TRBV6-1
CASSAGTSGGEQFF
TGTGCCAGCAGCGCCGGGACTAGCGGGGGTGAGCAGTTCTTC
>NA|TRBJ1-1|NA|TRBV5-1
CASSFDNSYTEAFF
TGCGCCAGCAGCTTCGACAATTCCTACACTGAAGCTTTCTTT
>NA|TRBJ1-2|TRBD1|TRBV5-1
CASSLTGEGGGYTF
TGCGCCAGCAGCTTGACAGGGGAAGGGGGCGGCTACACCTTC
>NA|TRBJ2-5|TRBD2|TRBV2
CASSEEVSGGQYF
TGTGCCAGCAGTGAAGAGGTTAGCGGGGGCCAGTACTTC